This TCR beta chain was retrieved from a study of early T cells in non-severe SARS-CoV-2 infection. Turning to the study itself: Sequenced bulk RNA came from whole blood that was unsorted, and chains were unpaired. Points from the study as a whole: VDJdb-based annotation leaned toward anti-spike CD8 responses and missed private and CD4 specificities.

On this clonotype: Antigen specificity is unknown.

The CDR3 contains 14 residues. Germline CDR1 is SEHNR and CDR2 is FQNEAQ (reference sequence). The ends were cut back, 1 base at V and 4 bases at J, with 10 bases in the middle. Individual cDNA molecules were tagged with unique molecular identifiers, the study reported. TCRdb reprocessed the 5' RACE reads with MiXCR, giving one entry per CDR3 protein. The repertoire has tens of thousands of distinct CDR3 sequences, about 10% of them found once; the top ten carry 6.5%. Sequenced sample: whole blood. The chain recombines TRBV7-9 with TRBJ2-5; D perhaps matches TRBD2 (5 bases). This sequence originates from an adult who was a healthcare worker with PCR-confirmed SARS-CoV-2 infection or an uninfected control (not recorded which). CDR3 amino acids: CASSLGGWRETQYF. The CDR3 DNA follows: TGTGCCAGCAGCTTAGGCGGGTGGCGAGAGACCCAGTACTTC.